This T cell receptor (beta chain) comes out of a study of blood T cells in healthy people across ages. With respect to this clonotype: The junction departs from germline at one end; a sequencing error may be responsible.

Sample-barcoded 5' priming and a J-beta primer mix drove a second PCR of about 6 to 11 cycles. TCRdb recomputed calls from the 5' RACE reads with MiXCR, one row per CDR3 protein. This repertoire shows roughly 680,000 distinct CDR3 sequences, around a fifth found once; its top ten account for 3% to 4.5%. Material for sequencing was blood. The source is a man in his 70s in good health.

The CDR3 DNA reads as TGTTCCAGCAGCCGGAGGGGGAAAGAGACCCAGTACTTC. Protein: CSSSRRGKETQYF. The chain recombines TRBV7-2 with TRBJ2-5, with D perhaps being TRBD1 or TRBD2 (6 bases each). Germline-derived CDR1 and CDR2 are SGHTA and FQGNSA. The CDR3 contains 13 residues.